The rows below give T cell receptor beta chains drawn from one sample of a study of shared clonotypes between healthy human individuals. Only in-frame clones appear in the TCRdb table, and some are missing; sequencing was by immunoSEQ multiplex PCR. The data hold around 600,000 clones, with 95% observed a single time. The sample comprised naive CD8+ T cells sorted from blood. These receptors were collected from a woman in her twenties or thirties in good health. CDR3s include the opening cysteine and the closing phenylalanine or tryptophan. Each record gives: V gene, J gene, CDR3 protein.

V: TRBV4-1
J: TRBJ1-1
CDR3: CASSQVRGMNTEAFF

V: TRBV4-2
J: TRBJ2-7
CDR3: CASSQELWREESYEQYF

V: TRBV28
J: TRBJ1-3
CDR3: CASSLSGGAGNTIYF

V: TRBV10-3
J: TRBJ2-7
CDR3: CAISEAQGGLYEQYF

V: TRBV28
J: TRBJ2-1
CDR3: CASSSPTSGGTMGQFF

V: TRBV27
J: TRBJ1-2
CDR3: CASSPGTGVNGYTF

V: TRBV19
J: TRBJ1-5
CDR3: CASSFRLGQGALVQPQHF

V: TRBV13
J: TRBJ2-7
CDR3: CASSSQAYEQYF

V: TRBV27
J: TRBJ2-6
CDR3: CASSLSPGSGANVLTF

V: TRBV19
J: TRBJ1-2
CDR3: CASSGGALYGYTF

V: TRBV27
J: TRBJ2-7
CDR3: CASSFSGTTYEQYF

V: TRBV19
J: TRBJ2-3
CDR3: CASSPYSGRVGDTQYF

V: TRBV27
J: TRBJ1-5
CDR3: CASSLQGQGGLTQHF

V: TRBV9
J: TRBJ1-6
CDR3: CASSGPMGSPLHF

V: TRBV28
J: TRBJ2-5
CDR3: CASSRPQVGGKTQYF

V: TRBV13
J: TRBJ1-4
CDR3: CASSSPHATNEKLFF

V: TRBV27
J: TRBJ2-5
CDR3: CASHPAGGQETQYF

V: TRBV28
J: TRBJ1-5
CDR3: CASSFAPSQPQHF

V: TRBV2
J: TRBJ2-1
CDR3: CASSTPLQGQNEQFF

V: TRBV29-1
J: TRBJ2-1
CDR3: CSVEYVSYNEQFF

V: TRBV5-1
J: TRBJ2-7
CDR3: CASSLSRSAKYYEQYF

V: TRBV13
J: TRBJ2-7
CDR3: CASSLWGSEQYF

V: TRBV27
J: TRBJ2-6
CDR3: CASSSGTIGANVLTF

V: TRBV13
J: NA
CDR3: CASSSGAGYEQYF

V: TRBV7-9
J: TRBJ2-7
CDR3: CASSFNYEQYF

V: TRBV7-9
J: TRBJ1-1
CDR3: CASSLSTVEAFF

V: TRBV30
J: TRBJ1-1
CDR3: CAWSWSGQGTAGF

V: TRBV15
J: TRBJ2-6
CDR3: CATSRDQWGVFLTF

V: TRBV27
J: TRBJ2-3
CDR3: CASSPSGHTDTQYF

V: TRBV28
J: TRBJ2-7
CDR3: CASSARRDRLSYEQYF

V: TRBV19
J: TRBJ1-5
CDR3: CASPPPAVARPDQPQHF